The rows below give T cell receptor beta chains drawn from one sample of a study of blood T cell repertoires in COVID-19. Libraries were prepared by immunoSEQ multiplex PCR; TCRdb keeps only in-frame clonotypes and omits some of them. The sample lists approximately 240,000 clones; around 85% were seen once. The sample taken for sequencing was PBMCs or T cells enriched from blood (not recorded which). These receptors came from a woman between 35 and 50 years old with acute COVID-19. Each CDR3 is given with its conserved first and last residue. The D gene is left open where the match is weak. Only some rows state a clone size, as once, few, many or a class for expanded clones.

TRBV27,.,TRBD2,TRBJ2-7,TGTGCCAGCAGTCCAGCAGCCTTGCCTAGCGGGAGCTCCTACGAGCAGTACTTC,CASSPAALPSGSSYEQYF
TRBV19,.,.,TRBJ1-1,TGTGCCACCTCGAGCCTTCCCCGAGGTATGAACACTGAAGCTTTCTTT,CATSSLPRGMNTEAFF
TRBV11-2,.,TRBD1,TRBJ2-5,TGTGCCAGCAGCTTAGGAACAGGGGCGGAAGAGACCCAGTACTTC,CASSLGTGAEETQYF
TRBV7-2,.,.,TRBJ1-2,TGTGCCAGCACCTTGGCAGGGGCTTATGGCTACACCTTC,CASTLAGAYGYTF
TRBV27,.,.,TRBJ2-1,TGTGCCAGCAGTCGAACTAGGGTATCCTACAATGAGCAGTTCTTC,CASSRTRVSYNEQFF
TRBV7-2,.,TRBD2,TRBJ2-1,TGTGCCAGCAGCCCCGGGACTAGCTACAGCAAACTGTTCTTC,CASSPGTSYSKLFF
TRBV5-1,.,TRBD1,TRBJ2-2,TGCGCCAGCAGCCCGGGACAGGGGAAAACCGGGGAGCTGTTTTTT,CASSPGQGKTGELFF
TRBV7-9,few,.,TRBJ1-5,TGTGCCAGCAGCTATTCAGACACTTGGCCCCAGCATTTT,CASSYSDTWPQHF
TRBV12-3/TRBV12-4,few,TRBD1,TRBJ2-2,TGTGCCAGCAGTTTTTCAACAGGGGGACTGTTTTTT,CASSFSTGGLFF
TRBV18,.,TRBD1,TRBJ1-2,TGTGCCAGCTCACCCAACAGGGGTGATGGCTACACCTTC,CASSPNRGDGYTF
TRBV7-9,.,TRBD2,TRBJ2-5,TGTGCCAGCAGCCAGACTAGCGAAGAGACCCAGTACTTC,CASSQTSEETQYF
TRBV28,once,TRBD1,TRBJ1-5,TGTGCCAGCGACAGGGCGTCTGATCAGCCCCAGCATTTT,CASDRASDQPQHF
TRBV5-3,once,.,TRBJ1-1,TGTGCCAGAAGCTTAGGTGATGGGCATGGCACTGAAGCTTTCTTT,CARSLGDGHGTEAFF
TRBV5-4,.,TRBD2,TRBJ2-6,TGTGCCAGCAGCGACCCCAGCGGGGTGAGCTCTGGGGCCAACGTCCTGACTTTC,CASSDPSGVSSGANVLTF
TRBV19,.,TRBD1,TRBJ1-6,TGTGCCAGTAGACCGACAGGGGGGAATTCACCCCTCCACTTT,CASRPTGGNSPLHF
TRBV18,.,TRBD1,TRBJ1-1,TGTGCCAGCTCACGGGGGACAGGGAGTAGTGAAGCTTTCTTT,CASSRGTGSSEAFF